The source of this T cell receptor (beta chain) is a study of T cell changes during pregnancy in multiple sclerosis. Assay used: immunoSEQ multiplex PCR; TCRdb lists only in-frame clones, some missing. This sample has tens of thousands of clones, with 94% found just once. This clonotype was sampled from a female donor with multiple sclerosis, enrolled in a pregnancy study. This material consisted of CD8+ T cells from peripheral blood mononuclear cells, taken after pregnancy.

The CDR3: CASSFATGNYEQYF. The DNA of the CDR3 is TGTGCCAGCAGCTTTGCGACAGGGAACTACGAGCAGTACTTC. The chain links TRBV5-4 to TRBJ2-7; 7 nucleotides align to TRBD1. V was pared by 2 bases and J by 3 bases, with 5 bases of the junction left unmatched. Germline-derived CDR1 and CDR2 are SGHNT and YYREEE (reference sequence). The CDR3 covers 14 residues.